This T cell receptor beta chain was retrieved from a study of blood T cell repertoires in COVID-19. The protocol was immunoSEQ multiplex PCR, while the TCRdb copy is restricted to in-frame clones and leaves out a portion. The data hold under 450,000 clones, with approximately 87% observed a single time. Per germline, CDR1 LGHNA and CDR2 YNFKEQ. V was clipped by 9 bases and J by 3 bases, with 18 bases between them. The CDR3 has 15 amino acids. The receptor's source is a man aged 25-45 years who had recovered from COVID-19. The chain has TRBV4-2 and TRBJ1-5; possible D gene TRBD1, 5 bases. Sample: PBMCs or T cells enriched from blood (not recorded which). This CDR3 is CASASRGFDNQPQHF. Written as DNA, the CDR3 is TGTGCCAGTGCTAGTAGGGGCTTTGACAATCAGCCCCAGCATTTT.